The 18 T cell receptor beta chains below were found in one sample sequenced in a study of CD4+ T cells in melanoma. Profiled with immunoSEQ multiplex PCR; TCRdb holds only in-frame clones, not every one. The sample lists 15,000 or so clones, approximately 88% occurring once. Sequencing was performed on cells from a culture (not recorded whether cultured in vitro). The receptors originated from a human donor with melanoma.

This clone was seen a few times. CDR3 DNA: TGTGCCAGTAGTATAAGGGGGACAGAAACCACAGATACGCAGTATTTT. As protein: CASSIRGTETTDTQYF. The chain uses TRBV19 and TRBJ2-3; 7 bases line up with TRBD1. The CDR3 totals 16 residues. The V and J ends lost 2 bases and 2 bases, in that order; junction bases with no gene match: 7. CDR1 and CDR2 from the germline V gene are LNHDA and SQIVND (reference sequence).

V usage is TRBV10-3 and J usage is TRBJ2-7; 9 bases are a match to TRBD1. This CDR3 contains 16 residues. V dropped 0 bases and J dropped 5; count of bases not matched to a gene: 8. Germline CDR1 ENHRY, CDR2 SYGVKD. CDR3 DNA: TGTGCCATCAGTGAGTCGAAAGGGACAGGGCCCGACGAGCAGTACTTC. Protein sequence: CAISESKGTGPDEQYF.

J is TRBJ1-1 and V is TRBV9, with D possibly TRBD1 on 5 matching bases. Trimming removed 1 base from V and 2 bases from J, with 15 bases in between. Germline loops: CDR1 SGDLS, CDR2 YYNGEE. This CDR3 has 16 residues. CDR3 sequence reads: CASSVKRRGDNTEAFF. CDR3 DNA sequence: TGTGCCAGCAGCGTAAAGAGGAGAGGGGATAACACTGAAGCTTTCTTT.

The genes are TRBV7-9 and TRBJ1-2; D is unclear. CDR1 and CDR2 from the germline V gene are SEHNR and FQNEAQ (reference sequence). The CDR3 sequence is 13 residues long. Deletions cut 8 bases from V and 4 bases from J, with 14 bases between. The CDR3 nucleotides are TGTGCCAGCTGGGCCCAAGAGGGCTATGGCTACACCTTC. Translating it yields CASWAQEGYGYTF.

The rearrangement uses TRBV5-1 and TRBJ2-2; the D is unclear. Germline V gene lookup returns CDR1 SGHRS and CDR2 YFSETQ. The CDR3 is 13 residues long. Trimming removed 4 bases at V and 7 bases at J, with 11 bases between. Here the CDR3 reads CASSVGPGGELFF. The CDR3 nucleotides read TGCGCCAGCAGCGTAGGGCCCGGCGGGGAGCTGTTTTTT.

This CDR3 reads CASSSLSDRAFF. The DNA of the CDR3 is TGTGCCAGCAGCTCGTTGTCGGACCGGGCTTTCTTT. The gene calls are TRBV28 and TRBJ1-1; D unclear. The CDR3 covers 12 residues. Germline-derived CDR1 and CDR2 are MDHEN and SYDVKM. The V gene lost 6 bases and the J gene lost 11 bases, with 16 bases spanning the gap. The full variable domain, in which reference TRBV28 and TRBJ1-1 provide the parts outside the CDR3, is DVKVTQSSRYLVKRTGEKVFLECVQDMDHENMFWYRQDPGLGLRLIYFSYDVKMKEKGDIPEGYSVSREKKERFSLILESASTNQTSMYLCASSSLSDRAFFGQGTRLTVV.

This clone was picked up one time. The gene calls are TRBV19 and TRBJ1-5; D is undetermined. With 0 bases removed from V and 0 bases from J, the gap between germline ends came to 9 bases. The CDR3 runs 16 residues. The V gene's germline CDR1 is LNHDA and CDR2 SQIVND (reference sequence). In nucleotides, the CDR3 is TGTGCCAGTAGTATAGATCGAGAGAATAGCAATCAGCCCCAGCATTTT. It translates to CASSIDRENSNQPQHF.

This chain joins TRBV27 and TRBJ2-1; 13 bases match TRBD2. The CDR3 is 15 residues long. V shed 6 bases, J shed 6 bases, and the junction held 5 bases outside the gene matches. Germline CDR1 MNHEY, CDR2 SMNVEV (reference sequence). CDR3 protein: CASSTTSGGTNEQFF. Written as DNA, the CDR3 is TGTGCCAGCAGCACGACTAGCGGGGGGACCAATGAGCAGTTCTTC.

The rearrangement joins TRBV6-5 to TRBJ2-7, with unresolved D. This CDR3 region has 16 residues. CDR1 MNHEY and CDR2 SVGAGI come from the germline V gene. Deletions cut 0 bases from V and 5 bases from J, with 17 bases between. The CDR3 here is CASSYSITWPTHEQYF. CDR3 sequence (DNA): TGTGCCAGCAGTTACTCGATAACATGGCCAACCCACGAGCAGTACTTC.

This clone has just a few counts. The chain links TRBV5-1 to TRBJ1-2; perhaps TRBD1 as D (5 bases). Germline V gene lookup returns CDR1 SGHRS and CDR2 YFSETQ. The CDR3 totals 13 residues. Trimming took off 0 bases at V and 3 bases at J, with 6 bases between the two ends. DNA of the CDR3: TGCGCCAGCAGCTTGGGGGACGACTATGGCTACACCTTC. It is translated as CASSLGDDYGYTF. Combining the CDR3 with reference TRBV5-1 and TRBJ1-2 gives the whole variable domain KAGVTQTPRYLIKTRGQQVTLSCSPISGHRSVSWYQQTPGQGLQFLFEYFSETQRNKGNFPGRFSGRQFSNSRSEMNVSTLELGDSALYLCASSLGDDYGYTFGSGTRLTVV.

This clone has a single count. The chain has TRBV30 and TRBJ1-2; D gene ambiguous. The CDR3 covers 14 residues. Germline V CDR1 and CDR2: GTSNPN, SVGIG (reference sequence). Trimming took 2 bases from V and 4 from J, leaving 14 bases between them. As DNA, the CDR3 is TGTGCCTGGAGTCGCAGGTTAGATAGCTATGGCTACACCTTC. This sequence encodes CAWSRRLDSYGYTF.

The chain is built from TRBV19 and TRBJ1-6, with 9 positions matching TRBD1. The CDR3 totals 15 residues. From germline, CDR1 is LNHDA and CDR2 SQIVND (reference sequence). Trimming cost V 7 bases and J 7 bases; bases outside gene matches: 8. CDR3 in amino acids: CASTKSGTGNSPLHF. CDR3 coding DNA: TGTGCCAGTACTAAATCGGGGACAGGGAATTCACCCCTCCACTTT.

The DNA of the CDR3 is TGTGCCAGCAGCTTGGGGGGGGTGCAAGAGACCCAGTACTTC. Translating it yields CASSLGGVQETQYF. The chain links TRBV5-6 to TRBJ2-5; maybe TRBD2 (6 bases). The germline gives CDR1 SGHDT, CDR2 YYEEEE. CDR3 length: 14 residues. V was trimmed by 0 bases and J by 2 bases, leaving 8 bases between them.

This CDR3 is CASSFVAGTDTQYF. In DNA, the CDR3 is TGTGCCAGCAGTTTTGTGGCAGGCACAGATACGCAGTATTTT. The genes are TRBV28 and TRBJ2-3; the D is unclear. Germline CDR1 MDHEN, CDR2 SYDVKM. CDR3 size: 14 residues. Trimming cost V 3 bases and J 1 base, with 8 bases left between them.

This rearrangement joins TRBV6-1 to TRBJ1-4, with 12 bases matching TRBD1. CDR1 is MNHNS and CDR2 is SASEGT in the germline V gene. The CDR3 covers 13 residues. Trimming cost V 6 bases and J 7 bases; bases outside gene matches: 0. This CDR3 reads CASRGQGAEKLFF. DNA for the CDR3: TGTGCCAGCAGGGGACAGGGGGCTGAAAAACTGTTTTTT.

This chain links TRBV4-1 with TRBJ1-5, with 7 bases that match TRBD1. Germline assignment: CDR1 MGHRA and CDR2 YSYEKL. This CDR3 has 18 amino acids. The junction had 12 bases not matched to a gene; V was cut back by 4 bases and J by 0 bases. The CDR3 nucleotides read TGCGCCAGCAGCCGATACAGGGGAGTGGGCATTAGCAATCAGCCCCAGCATTTT. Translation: CASSRYRGVGISNQPQHF.

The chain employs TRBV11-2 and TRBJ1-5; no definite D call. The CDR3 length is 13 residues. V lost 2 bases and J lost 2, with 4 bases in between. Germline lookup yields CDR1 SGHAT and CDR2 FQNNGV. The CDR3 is CASSLMGNQPQHF. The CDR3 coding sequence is TGTGCCAGCAGCTTAATGGGCAATCAGCCCCAGCATTTT.

CDR3 DNA: TGTGCCAGCAGCTTAGCCCGCACAGATACGCAGTATTTT. This sequence encodes CASSLARTDTQYF. The rearrangement uses TRBV7-3 and TRBJ2-3; no clear D. The CDR3 is 13 amino acids. The V gene lost 2 bases and the J gene lost 1 base, with 4 bases spanning the gap. Germline V gene sequence: CDR1 SGHTA, CDR2 FQGTGA.